This T cell receptor (beta chain) comes out of a study of post-analysis software for immune sequencing data. This clonotype was detected a few times. Its specificity is unknown. Study results and caveats: Roughly five TRBV segments were significantly more frequent in patients than in controls. TRBV5-6, TRBV5-1 and TRBV20-1 were among these segments.

Prepared TCR beta cDNA libraries contained unique molecular identifiers. TCRdb reprocessed the PCR reads via MiXCR and lists one record per CDR3 protein. The data hold hundreds of thousands of distinct CDR3 sequences, with roughly three fifths observed a single time. This CDR3 comprises 13 residues. CDR1 and CDR2 (germline): MNHEY, SVGEGT. The V and J ends lost 0 bases and 13 bases respectively, with 15 bases between them. This sequence joins TRBV6-2 or TRBV6-3 and TRBJ2-5; D possibly corresponds to TRBD2 (6 bases). The material sequenced was blood. The clonotype comes from a girl aged 2-10 years with multiple sclerosis. The CDR3 protein is CASSYSTNGGSYF. CDR3 bases: TGTGCCAGCAGTTACTCGACGAACGGGGGATCGTACTTC.